A selection of T cell receptor beta chains follows, all from one sample in a study of blood T cell repertoires in COVID-19. Clones were read by immunoSEQ multiplex PCR, and TCRdb kept only the in-frame ones, dropping some. The data hold about 130,000 clones, with roughly 80% observed a single time. The sample taken for sequencing was peripheral blood. The receptors here all came from a man aged 55 to 70 with acute or convalescent COVID-19. CDR3s include the opening cysteine and the closing phenylalanine or tryptophan. The D gene is left open where the match is weak. A row's size may be missing; if present it is once, few, many or a size class.

abundance,v_gene,j_gene,d_gene,CDR3nt,CDR3aa
NA,TRBV6-5,TRBJ1-6,TRBD1,TGTGCCAGCAGTTCCTTTGGACAGGGAGGAAATTCACCCCTCCACTTT,CASSSFGQGGNSPLHF
NA,TRBV2,TRBJ2-5,TRBD2,TGTGCCAGCAGACCCCGACTAGCGGGGGACGTAGGGACCCAGTACTTC,CASRPRLAGDVGTQYF
NA,TRBV12-2,TRBJ2-1,NA,TGTGCAAGTCGCCCCCCGGGGGTTCGTCCCCCGTGTTACAATGAGCAGTTCTTC,CASRPPGVRPPCYNEQFF
NA,TRBV10-2,TRBJ1-1,NA,TGCGCCAGCAGATCTTTGAACACTGAAGCTTTCTTT,CASRSLNTEAFF
once,TRBV5-4,TRBJ2-3,TRBD2,TGTGCCAGCAGCAAGGGACTAGGACTAACTAGCACAGATACGCAGTATTTT,CASSKGLGLTSTDTQYF
NA,TRBV29-1,TRBJ2-7,TRBD2,TGCAGCGTTGATGGGACTAGCGGGACGTACGAGCAGTACTTC,CSVDGTSGTYEQYF
NA,TRBV7-9,TRBJ2-1,NA,TGTGCCAGCAGCTTATTCGGCAGCGGAGGGAACTCACAGCAGTTCTTC,CASSLFGSGGNSQQFF
once,TRBV14,TRBJ2-2,TRBD2,TGTGCCAGCAGCCTTCGTTCGGGGGGAGGTACCGGGGAGCTGTTTTTT,CASSLRSGGGTGELFF
NA,TRBV27,TRBJ2-1,NA,TGTGCCAGCAGACGGGACACAAGACACGATGAGCAGTTCTTC,CASRRDTRHDEQFF
NA,TRBV5-8,TRBJ2-5,TRBD1,TGTGCCAGCAGCCCAGGGGACAGACAAGAGACCCAGTACTTC,CASSPGDRQETQYF
NA,TRBV28,TRBJ1-2,TRBD1,TGTGCCAGCAGTTTTCGGGCCCCGGGCAGGGGGGTTTATGGCTACACCTTC,CASSFRAPGRGVYGYTF
NA,TRBV5-1,TRBJ2-2,TRBD1,TGCGCCAGCAGATTGGATGGGTCAGGGGGCGACACCGGGGAGCTGTTTTTT,CASRLDGSGGDTGELFF
NA,TRBV3-1/TRBV3-2,TRBJ1-5,TRBD1,TGTGCCAGCAGCCACGACAGGGGGCGAGGCAATCAGCCCCAGCATTTT,CASSHDRGRGNQPQHF
NA,TRBV6-5,TRBJ1-2,NA,TGTGCCAGCAGGCCAGAAAGGACGGACACCTATGGCTACACCTTC,CASRPERTDTYGYTF
NA,TRBV9,TRBJ2-3,NA,TGTGCCAGCAGCGTAGAAGGGCGGGAAACGGATACGCAGTATTTT,CASSVEGRETDTQYF
few,TRBV11-1,TRBJ2-7,NA,TGTGCCAGCAGCCCGGGACTGCAGTACTCCTACGAGCAGTACTTC,CASSPGLQYSYEQYF
NA,TRBV19,TRBJ2-7,TRBD1,TGTGCCAGTAGTCCCGGACAGGGGGGCTACGAGCAGTACTTC,CASSPGQGGYEQYF
NA,TRBV11-2,TRBJ1-1,NA,TGTGCCAGCAGCCCCTCGGGACACCGGAACACTGAAGCTTTCTTT,CASSPSGHRNTEAFF
once,TRBV30,TRBJ2-5,NA,TGTGCCTGGAGTACCCCGGTGGAGACCCAGTACTTC,CAWSTPVETQYF
once,TRBV5-1,TRBJ2-7,NA,TGCGCCAGCAGAACCCTTAGCTCCTACGAGCAGTACTTC,CASRTLSSYEQYF
NA,TRBV30,TRBJ2-5,TRBD2,TGTGCCTGGAGTGTACCGAGGCGGGGGGAGGAGACCCAGTACTTC,CAWSVPRRGEETQYF
NA,TRBV11-1,TRBJ1-1,NA,TGTGCCAGCAGCTTACTAATGAACACTGAAGCTTTCTTT,CASSLLMNTEAFF
once,TRBV7-9,TRBJ1-2,TRBD1,TGTGCCAGCAGCTTGATACCGGGACAGGGGAATGGCTACACCTTC,CASSLIPGQGNGYTF
NA,TRBV5-1,TRBJ2-7,NA,TGCGCCAGCAGCTCTAGAGGGACAACCTACGAGCAGTACTTC,CASSSRGTTYEQYF
NA,TRBV6-2/TRBV6-3,TRBJ1-4,NA,TGTGCCAGCAGTTACTCACCCCATCGACAGACAACTAATGAAAAACTGTTTTTT,CASSYSPHRQTTNEKLFF
NA,TRBV6-5,TRBJ2-3,TRBD2,TGTGCCAGCAGTAGACTAGCCCCCGGGGATACGCAGTATTTT,CASSRLAPGDTQYF
NA,TRBV2,TRBJ1-6,TRBD1,TGTGCCAGCAGTCCGGGACAGGGAAATTCACCCCTCCACTTT,CASSPGQGNSPLHF
NA,TRBV7-3,TRBJ2-7,NA,TGTGCCAGCAGCTTAACCCGGGGGGCAGCCTCCTACGAGCAGTACTTC,CASSLTRGAASYEQYF
once,TRBV23-1,TRBJ1-5,NA,TGCGCCGAGGGGGGGAACGGGGCTTATAGCAATCAGCCCCAGCATTTT,CAEGGNGAYSNQPQHF
NA,TRBV10-1,TRBJ2-7,TRBD2,TGCGCCAGCAGTGAACTAGCGGGAGAAGGCGAGCAGTACTTC,CASSELAGEGEQYF
NA,TRBV29-1,TRBJ2-1,NA,TGCAGCGTTGAAAACAGGGTACGGAATGAGCAGTTCTTC,CSVENRVRNEQFF
NA,TRBV5-1,TRBJ2-2,NA,TGCGCCAGCAGCTTGGCTATGACCGGGGAGCTGTTTTTT,CASSLAMTGELFF
NA,TRBV18,TRBJ1-1,NA,TGTGCCAGCTCACGACGGGAGACCGAAGCTTTCTTT,CASSRRETEAFF
NA,TRBV3-1/TRBV3-2,TRBJ2-3,TRBD1,TGTGCCAGCAGCCAAGAATGGAGCAGGGGGCCAGATACGCAGTATTTT,CASSQEWSRGPDTQYF
NA,TRBV5-6,TRBJ2-5,NA,TGTGCCAGCAGCTTAACGGGGGAGCTTGGGGAGACCCAGTACTTC,CASSLTGELGETQYF
once,TRBV11-2,TRBJ2-4,TRBD1,TGTGCCACCAGGGCCGGGACAGGGGGCCCGGGGAGTGCCAAAAACATTCAGTACTTC,CATRAGTGGPGSAKNIQYF
NA,TRBV7-3,TRBJ2-7,TRBD1,TGTGCCAGCAGCTTAACGGGGACAGGGATCTACGAGCAGTACTTC,CASSLTGTGIYEQYF